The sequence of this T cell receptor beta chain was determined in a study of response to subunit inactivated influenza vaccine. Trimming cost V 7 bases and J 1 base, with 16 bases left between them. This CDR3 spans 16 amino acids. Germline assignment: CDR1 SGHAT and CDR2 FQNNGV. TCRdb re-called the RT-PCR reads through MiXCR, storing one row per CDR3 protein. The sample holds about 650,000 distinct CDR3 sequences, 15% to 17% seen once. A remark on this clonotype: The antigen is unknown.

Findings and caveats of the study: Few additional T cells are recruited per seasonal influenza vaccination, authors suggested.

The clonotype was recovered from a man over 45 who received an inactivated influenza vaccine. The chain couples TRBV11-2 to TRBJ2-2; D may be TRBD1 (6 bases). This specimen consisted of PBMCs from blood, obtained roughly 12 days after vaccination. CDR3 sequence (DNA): TGTGCCAGCAAAGCTCCGGGACATAAGAACACCGGGGAGCTGTTTTTT. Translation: CASKAPGHKNTGELFF.